The 18 T cell receptor beta chains below come from one sample, sequenced in a study of PD-1 blockade in mismatch repair-deficient tumors. The method was immunoSEQ multiplex PCR; TCRdb's version includes in-frame clones alone and lacks a portion of them. The sample carries about 68,000 clones, 78% recorded once. Sequenced material: peripheral blood, taken 2 weeks after starting pembrolizumab. The receptors here all came from an adult with mismatch repair-deficient cancer.

The chain joins TRBV9 to TRBJ2-1; D possibly corresponds to TRBD1 (6 bases). Trimming removed 3 bases from V and 7 bases from J, with 14 bases in between. The germline gives CDR1 SGDLS, CDR2 YYNGEE. The CDR3 contains 14 residues. The CDR3 here is CASSGIQGRNEQFF. The CDR3 DNA reads as TGTGCCAGCAGCGGAATTCAGGGGCGAAATGAGCAGTTCTTC.

This clone was seen just once. The chain has TRBV7-4 and TRBJ1-3; D gene uncertain. CDR1 SGHVT and CDR2 SQSDAQ come from the germline V gene. The CDR3 loop spans 17 amino acids. V was pared by 1 base and J by 0 bases, with 13 bases between. The CDR3 nucleotides are TGTGCCAGCAGCTTAGAGTCCTCCCCGAGCTCTGGAAACACCATATATTTT. This codes for CASSLESSPSSGNTIYF.

The chain has TRBV5-4 and TRBJ1-2, with unresolved D. The V end lost 4 bases, the J end lost 0 bases, and 16 bases lay between the germline ends. The CDR3 is made up of 16 amino acids. Germline V CDR1 and CDR2: SGHNT, YYREEE (reference sequence). The CDR3 loop is CASSSGTRVTNYGYTF. The CDR3, as DNA: TGTGCCAGCAGCAGTGGCACGAGGGTGACTAACTATGGCTACACCTTC.

This clone was observed a few times. The rearrangement joins TRBV5-1 to TRBJ1-4; 10 nucleotides line up with TRBD1. After removal of 7 bases from V and 4 bases from J, the junction contained 1 base not matched to a gene. Germline values: CDR1 SGHRS, CDR2 YFSETQ. The CDR3 is made up of 13 amino acids. This CDR3 is CASGQGDNEKLFF. The CDR3, as DNA: TGCGCCAGCGGACAGGGGGATAATGAAAAACTGTTTTTT.

This clone was found a few times. The chain links TRBV5-1 to TRBJ2-7; unclear D gene. V lost 0 bases, J lost 0 bases, and 7 bases lay in between. CDR3 length: 14 amino acids. Germline loops: CDR1 SGHRS, CDR2 YFSETQ. The CDR3 bases are TGCGCCAGCAGCTTGGGGAGTTCCTCCTACGAGCAGTACTTC. Translation gives CASSLGSSSYEQYF.

This sequence joins TRBV19 and TRBJ1-1, with TRBD1 identical over 8 bases. V shed 8 bases, J shed 0 bases, and the junction held 5 bases outside the gene matches. Germline V CDR1 and CDR2: LNHDA, SQIVND (reference sequence). The CDR3 sequence is 14 residues long. The CDR3, as DNA: TGTGCCAGTCGGACAGGGCCCATGAACACTGAAGCTTTCTTT. Protein sequence: CASRTGPMNTEAFF.

This clone was counted between two and nine times. The gene calls are TRBV6-5 and TRBJ2-7; D is undetermined. V was shortened by 2 bases and J by 6 bases, with 8 bases between the two germline ends. Germline V CDR1 and CDR2: MNHEY, SVGAGI. The CDR3 loop spans 12 amino acids. The CDR3 DNA reads as TGTGCCAGCAGTTACCGGTACGGCGAGCAGTACTTC. Amino acids: CASSYRYGEQYF.

The V call is TRBV6-6, the J call TRBJ1-1; the D is unclear. CDR1 MNHNY and CDR2 SVGAGI come from the germline V gene (reference sequence). With 1 base removed from V and 3 bases from J, the gap between germline ends came to 6 bases. This CDR3 contains 13 residues. The CDR3 protein is CASSYLSDTEAFF. In DNA, the CDR3 is TGTGCCAGCAGTTACTTGTCTGACACTGAAGCTTTCTTT.

The chain recombines TRBV18 with TRBJ1-3; D is perhaps TRBD1 (5 bases). V dropped 3 bases and J dropped 7 bases, with 16 bases sitting between them. Germline assignment: CDR1 KGHSH and CDR2 LQKENI. This CDR3 spans 15 amino acids. This CDR3 is CASSPTPGSSNTIYF. Written as DNA, the CDR3 is TGTGCCAGCTCACCCACCCCAGGGAGTAGTAACACCATATATTTT.

The chain carries TRBV9 and TRBJ1-3; TRBD1 aligns across 7 bases. In germline, CDR1 is SGDLS, CDR2 YYNGEE. The CDR3 is made up of 15 amino acids. J gave up 4 bases and V 3 bases, and 7 bases lay outside the gene matches. CDR3 DNA sequence: TGTGCCAGCAGCGCCGACAGGGCGATCGGAAACACCATATATTTT. The encoded protein is CASSADRAIGNTIYF. Looking up the rest from reference TRBV9 and TRBJ1-3 gives the full variable domain: DSGVTQTPKHLITATGQRVTLRCSPRSGDLSVYWYQQSLDQGLQFLIQYYNGEERAKGNILERFSAQQFPDLHSELNLSSLELGDSALYFCASSADRAIGNTIYFGEGSWLTVV.

V is TRBV27 and J is TRBJ2-7; TRBD2 is a possible D gene (6 bases). CDR1 and CDR2 (germline): MNHEY, SMNVEV (reference sequence). CDR3 size: 13 residues. Trimming pared 3 bases from V and 4 bases from J, leaving 10 bases between. Here the CDR3 reads CASSFAGRYEQYF. The DNA for the CDR3 is TGTGCCAGCAGTTTTGCAGGGAGGTACGAGCAGTACTTC.

The V call is TRBV11-3, the J call TRBJ2-7; 8 bases align to TRBD1. CDR1 is SGHNT, CDR2 YENEEA, per germline. There are 15 residues in the CDR3. V shed 4 bases, J shed 5 bases, and the junction held 10 bases outside the gene matches. This chain's CDR3 is CASSSRTGLLDEQYF. CDR3 nucleotides: TGTGCCAGCAGCTCGAGGACAGGGCTTTTGGACGAGCAGTACTTC. The whole variable domain, filled in from reference TRBV11-3 and TRBJ2-7, reads EAGVVQSPRYKIIEKKQPVAFWCNPISGHNTLYWYLQNLGQGPELLIRYENEEAVDDSQLPKDRFSAERLKGVDSTLKIQPAELGDSAVYLCASSSRTGLLDEQYFGPGTRLTVT.

V gene TRBV6-1 combines with J gene TRBJ1-1; no definite D call. The V end lost 6 bases, the J end lost 1 base, and 9 bases lay between the germline ends. Germline CDR1 MNHNS, CDR2 SASEGT. The CDR3 totals 13 residues. The CDR3 reads CASRQRENTEAFF. The CDR3 DNA reads TGTGCCAGCAGGCAAAGGGAGAACACTGAAGCTTTCTTT.

The chain uses TRBV7-9 and TRBJ2-2, with a possible D match to TRBD2 (5 bases). V lost 0 bases and J lost 7, with 12 bases in between. From germline, CDR1 is SEHNR and CDR2 FQNEAQ (reference sequence). This CDR3 has 15 amino acids. The CDR3 protein is CASSLAGVLSGELFF. Here the CDR3 DNA reads TGTGCCAGCAGCTTAGCGGGAGTTCTTAGCGGGGAGCTGTTTTTT.

CDR3 sequence: CASSLEYRGKEKLFF. CDR3 nucleotide sequence: TGTGCCAGCAGCTTAGAGTACAGGGGAAAGGAAAAACTGTTTTTT. The chain carries TRBV11-2 and TRBJ1-4; 7 positions match TRBD1. Germline trimming cut 0 bases from V and 8 bases from J; bases unmatched to any gene: 6. This CDR3 spans 15 amino acids. From germline, CDR1 is SGHAT and CDR2 FQNNGV. The full variable domain, rest sourced from reference TRBV11-2 and TRBJ1-4, is EAGVAQSPRYKIIEKRQSVAFWCNPISGHATLYWYQQILGQGPKLLIQFQNNGVVDDSQLPKDRFSAERLKGVDSTLKIQPAKLEDSAVYLCASSLEYRGKEKLFFGSGTQLSVL.

This clone was observed at least ten times. The chain has TRBV11-2 and TRBJ2-3; 8 nucleotides align to TRBD2. CDR1 is SGHAT and CDR2 is FQNNGV in the germline V gene. Trimming at V came to 5 bases and at J to 1 base, leaving 8 bases not matched to a gene. The CDR3 consists of 16 residues. For the CDR3, the DNA is TGTGCCAGCAGCCCCGTAGCGGGATCCGGCACAGATACGCAGTATTTT. This translates into CASSPVAGSGTDTQYF.

This rearrangement joins TRBV7-9 to TRBJ1-2; D remains ambiguous. The CDR3 totals 17 residues. CDR1 SEHNR and CDR2 FQNEAQ come from the germline V gene (reference sequence). The germline V and J ends were trimmed by 5 bases and 3 bases, with 22 bases remaining between them. The CDR3 DNA reads TGTGCCAGCAGCCCCAGTGCCTGGGTTCAGTCCCACTATGGCTACACCTTC. Its protein is CASSPSAWVQSHYGYTF.

As DNA, the CDR3 is TGTGCCAGCAGTTGGGACCGCACAGATACGCAGTATTTT. Protein sequence: CASSWDRTDTQYF. The chain is built from TRBV7-2 and TRBJ2-3; D possibly matches TRBD1 or TRBD2 (5 bases each). Germline-derived CDR1 and CDR2 are SGHTA and FQGNSA. This CDR3 contains 13 residues. V was trimmed by 6 bases and J by 1 base, leaving 8 bases between them.